The T cell receptor beta chain described here comes from a study of shared clonotypes between healthy human individuals. In the CD4+ fraction, cells were divided into CD45RA+ naive and CD45RA-negative memory subsets. Repertoires were generated with immunoSEQ multiplex PCR, while TCRdb's copy carries only in-frame clones and drops some. The sample consists of over a million clones, 98% of them appearing once. The TCR was taken from a man aged 25 to 45 in good health. Sequences were obtained from naive CD4+ T cells sorted from blood. The sample's subset: CD45RA+ positively selected.

For the CDR3, the DNA is TGTGCCAGCAGCGCTGAAGCAGGGGGCTCCTCCTACGAGCAGTACTTC. Translated: CASSAEAGGSSYEQYF. The gene calls are TRBV5-4 and TRBJ2-7; 8 bases line up with TRBD1. The V and J ends lost 4 bases and 0 bases, in that order; junction bases with no gene match: 9. Germline loops: CDR1 SGHNT, CDR2 YYREEE (reference sequence). CDR3 length: 16 amino acids.